The T cell receptor (beta chain) under discussion was sequenced for a study of T-cell memory formation after mild COVID-19. Study summary: Largely, TCR clusters stayed within a single donor. Study-level results: Researchers report contracting CD4+ clones mostly in CM and EM, with CD8+ clones in EMRA. Contracting clones from day 15 to 85 had balanced CD4/CD8; later expanders favoured CD4+.

Worth noting for this clonotype: Its antigen is still unknown.

Amplification by 5'RACE using constant-segment primers produced TCR alpha and TCR beta cDNA libraries that carried sample barcodes and UMIs. One entry per CDR3 protein, called by TCRdb with MiXCR from the 5' RACE reads. The sample lists around 450,000 distinct CDR3 sequences; about 20% were seen once. Unmatched junction bases numbered 5, after V lost 2 bases and J lost 7 bases. This CDR3 region has 14 residues. Germline-derived CDR1 and CDR2 are LGHDT and YNNKEL (reference sequence). The sample consisted of PBMCs or a T cell subset sorted from them (not recorded which). The sequence was obtained from an adult woman who had mild COVID-19 (a few samples of this study predate the infection). Cell type and time point are not known. V is TRBV3-1 and J is TRBJ2-3; 8 bases are shared with TRBD1. The CDR3 DNA follows: TGTGCCAGCAGCCAATCCCAGGGGGCCAATACGCAGTATTTT. Translating gives CASSQSQGANTQYF.